A single sample is the source of the 17 T cell receptor beta chains below, sequenced in a study of T cell responses to AZD1222 COVID-19 vaccine. Data came from immunoSEQ multiplex PCR; TCRdb stores just in-frame clones and leaves some out. The sample has more than 120,000 clones; roughly 90% are singletons. The specimen comprised peripheral blood, sampled 28 days after the second AZD1222 dose. These receptors came from an adult who received the AZD1222 COVID-19 vaccine.

The chain has TRBV27 and TRBJ2-1, with 11 positions matching TRBD2. Germline loops: CDR1 MNHEY, CDR2 SMNVEV (reference sequence). V was pared by 6 bases and J by 5 bases, with 6 bases of the junction left unmatched. This CDR3 has 15 residues. This CDR3 reads CASRQLAGANNEQFF. For the CDR3, the DNA is TGTGCCAGCAGGCAACTAGCGGGGGCAAACAATGAGCAGTTCTTC.

The CDR3 protein is CASSSAGATNEKLFF. The DNA of the CDR3 is TGTGCCAGCAGCTCCGCGGGGGCAACTAATGAAAAACTGTTTTTT. The genes are TRBV7-8 and TRBJ1-4; possible D gene TRBD1, 5 bases. The CDR3 is 15 residues long. The germline V gene encodes CDR1 SGHVS and CDR2 FQNEAQ. V lost 4 bases and J 0 bases, leaving 9 bases between the germline ends.

V is TRBV19 and J is TRBJ2-3; 15 nucleotides agree with TRBD2. The V segment lost 4 bases and the J segment 1 base; nucleotides outside the gene matches: 9. CDR1 LNHDA and CDR2 SQIVND come from the germline V gene (reference sequence). CDR3 length equals 19 residues. The CDR3 here is CASSTRTSGRVRGTDTQYF. For the CDR3, the DNA is TGTGCCAGTAGTACCCGGACTAGCGGGAGGGTCAGAGGCACAGATACGCAGTATTTT.

This chain joins TRBV6-6 and TRBJ1-3; a possible D gene is TRBD1 (6 bases). CDR3 length: 16 residues. The germline gives CDR1 MNHNY, CDR2 SVGAGI (reference sequence). Trimming cost V 6 bases and J 0 bases, with 15 bases left between them. DNA of the CDR3: TGTGCCAGCAGCCTCACCGACAGGCTCTCTGGAAACACCATATATTTT. Its translation is CASSLTDRLSGNTIYF.

The chain recombines TRBV30 with TRBJ1-4; D perhaps matches TRBD1 (5 bases). Germline CDR1 is GTSNPN and CDR2 is SVGIG (reference sequence). The CDR3 totals 17 residues. V shed 0 bases and J shed 5 bases, with 19 bases lying between them. The CDR3: CAWSVRQTVGRNEKLFF. CDR3 nucleotide sequence: TGTGCCTGGAGTGTACGGCAGACAGTGGGCAGGAATGAAAAACTGTTTTTT.

V gene TRBV27 combines with J gene TRBJ1-6; D is unclear. Germline values: CDR1 MNHEY, CDR2 SMNVEV (reference sequence). The CDR3 is made up of 14 amino acids. V lost 7 bases and J 7 bases, leaving 14 bases between the germline ends. In DNA, the CDR3 is TGTGCCAGCACGAAGGTGATAGGGAATTCACCCCTCCACTTT. Protein product: CASTKVIGNSPLHF.

The genes are TRBV7-2 and TRBJ2-1; TRBD2 agrees at 9 bases. This CDR3 has 15 amino acids. Germline CDR1 reads SGHTA; CDR2 reads FQGNSA. J lost 8 bases, V lost 7 bases, and 12 bases had no gene match. The CDR3 here is CASMYSGGGGDEQFF. In DNA form, the CDR3 reads TGTGCCAGCATGTATAGCGGGGGCGGCGGGGATGAGCAGTTCTTC.

J is TRBJ2-7 and V is TRBV7-9; D may be TRBD2 (5 bases). The CDR3 has 16 residues. The V gene's germline CDR1 is SEHNR and CDR2 FQNEAQ (reference sequence). V was clipped by 4 bases and J by 0 bases, with 16 bases between them. The CDR3 spells CASSSLEAGVSYEQYF. For the CDR3, the DNA is TGTGCCAGCAGCTCCCTGGAGGCAGGCGTCTCCTACGAGCAGTACTTC.

This sequence joins TRBV6-5 and TRBJ1-5, with D possibly matching TRBD1 (5 bases). Trimming stripped 6 bases from V and 4 bases from J, with 10 bases between. Germline V gives CDR1 MNHEY, CDR2 SVGAGI. This CDR3 is 13 amino acids long. CDR3 in amino acids: CASSLQENQPQHF. The CDR3 DNA follows: TGTGCCAGCAGCTTACAGGAAAATCAGCCCCAGCATTTT.

The rearrangement joins TRBV14 to TRBJ1-2; D is perhaps TRBD1 (5 bases). The CDR3 contains 13 residues. Deletions cut 4 bases from V and 8 bases from J, with 14 bases between. The V gene's germline CDR1 is SGHDN and CDR2 FVKESK. The CDR3 nucleotides are TGTGCCAGCAGCCTGATTAGGACAAGCGGCTACACCTTC. This sequence encodes CASSLIRTSGYTF. Full variable domain (rest looked up from reference TRBV14 and TRBJ1-2): EAGVTQFPSHSVIEKGQTVTLRCDPISGHDNLYWYRRVMGKEIKFLLHFVKESKQDESGMPNNRFLAERTGGTYSTLKVQPAELEDSGVYFCASSLIRTSGYTFGSGTRLTVV.

DNA of the CDR3: TGTGCCAGCAGTGAACCCCTTGGGGCGAGCTCCTATAATTCACCCCTCCACTTT. Translating gives CASSEPLGASSYNSPLHF. The rearrangement uses TRBV6-1 and TRBJ1-6; possibly TRBD1 for D (5 bases). The CDR3 is made up of 18 amino acids. Per the germline V gene, CDR1 is MNHNS and CDR2 is SASEGT. V lost 2 bases to trimming and J lost 0 bases, with 14 bases between them.

The V call is TRBV4-3, the J call TRBJ2-3, with 10 bases identical to TRBD2. This CDR3 is 18 amino acids long. The germline V gene has CDR1 LGHNA and CDR2 YSLEER. J gave up 3 bases and V 3 bases, and 12 bases lay outside the gene matches. The CDR3 nucleotides read TGCGCCAGCAGCCAGGGATGGGGACTAGCGCCACCGACAGATACGCAGTATTTT. This encodes CASSQGWGLAPPTDTQYF.

The gene calls are TRBV10-2 and TRBJ1-5, with 8 bases fitting TRBD1. Germline CDR1 reads WSHSY; CDR2 reads SAAADI. The CDR3 is made up of 16 amino acids. V lost 2 bases to trimming and J lost 0 bases; unmatched junction nucleotides: 3. The CDR3, as DNA: TGCGCCAGCAGTGAGCGGACAGGGTCTAGCAATCAGCCCCAGCATTTT. Protein sequence: CASSERTGSSNQPQHF.

The rearrangement links TRBV12-3 or TRBV12-4 to TRBJ1-1; no firm D call. V gave up 6 bases and J gave up 11 bases, with 13 bases separating them. The CDR3 loop spans 11 amino acids. The CDR3 loop is CASRQTRRAFF. The CDR3 nucleotides are TGTGCCAGCAGGCAGACTCGGCGGGCTTTCTTT.

This chain connects TRBV28 to TRBJ2-1; D perhaps matches TRBD1 (6 bases). The germline V gene encodes CDR1 MDHEN and CDR2 SYDVKM. The V end was cut by 5 bases, the J end by 8 bases, with 22 bases between. This CDR3 has 16 amino acids. Written as DNA, the CDR3 is TGTGCCAGCAGTCTGATGACAGGAATGAGGGGTGATGAGCAGTTCTTC. Translated, it gives CASSLMTGMRGDEQFF.

CDR3 sequence (DNA): TGTGCCAGCAGTTACCCGTCCAGCGGCCCCACCTACGAGCAGTACTTC. It translates to CASSYPSSGPTYEQYF. V usage is TRBV6-2 or TRBV6-3 and J usage is TRBJ2-7, with D perhaps matching TRBD2 (5 bases). The CDR3 is 16 amino acids. Germline CDR1 and CDR2: MNHEY and SVGEGT. Trimming removed 2 bases at V and 2 bases at J, with 16 bases between.

The chain uses TRBV28 and TRBJ1-5; D is possibly TRBD1 (5 bases). V gave up 6 bases and J gave up 4 bases, with 19 bases separating them. Germline V lookup: CDR1 MDHEN, CDR2 SYDVKM. This CDR3 has 16 residues. CDR3 nucleotides: TGTGCCAGCAGACATTTAAGCGACGGACAAAATCAGCCCCAGCATTTT. Translating it yields CASRHLSDGQNQPQHF.